The 12 T cell receptor beta chains below come from one sample, sequenced in a study of T-cell memory formation after mild COVID-19. TCRdb reanalysed the 5' RACE reads using MiXCR and keeps one entry per CDR3 protein. The sample contains fewer than 500,000 distinct CDR3 sequences, 25% of which appear only once. The sample taken for sequencing was PBMCs or a T cell subset sorted from them (not recorded which). These receptors were obtained from an adult woman who had mild COVID-19 (a few samples of this study predate the infection). Cell type and time point are not known.

The CDR3 loop reads CASSSPGGDEQYF. The CDR3 DNA follows: TGTGCCAGCAGCTCCCCAGGGGGCGACGAGCAGTACTTC. The gene calls are TRBV7-9 and TRBJ2-7; TRBD1 matches 8 bases. The CDR3 sequence is 13 residues long. In germline, CDR1 is SEHNR, CDR2 FQNEAQ (reference sequence). V dropped 4 bases and J dropped 5; count of bases not matched to a gene: 4.

The chain carries TRBV18 and TRBJ2-1; TRBD2 might be the D (5 bases). The CDR3 extends over 15 amino acids. CDR1 and CDR2 (germline): KGHSH, LQKENI. With 3 bases removed from V and 6 bases from J, the gap between germline ends came to 15 bases. CDR3 coding DNA: TGTGCCAGCTCACCCCTTGTGGGAGAGGGCAATGAGCAGTTCTTC. Translation: CASSPLVGEGNEQFF.

This clonotype turned up a few times. This chain connects TRBV7-6 to TRBJ2-2; the match to TRBD1 covers 10 bases. The CDR3 consists of 17 residues. With V trimmed by 5 bases and J by 2 bases, 8 bases remained unmatched. Germline-derived CDR1 and CDR2 are SGHVS and FNYEAQ. CDR3 DNA: TGTGCCAGCAGCCCTACCTCGACAGGGGGCAACACCGGGGAGCTGTTTTTT. It translates to CASSPTSTGGNTGELFF.

The sample holds one count of this clonotype. The V call is TRBV7-9, the J call TRBJ2-1, with D uncertain. CDR3 size: 13 residues. The V end lost 3 bases, the J end lost 7 bases, and 10 bases lay between the germline ends. CDR1 and CDR2 from the germline V gene are SEHNR and FQNEAQ (reference sequence). CDR3 region: CASSFRTENEQFF. CDR3 bases: TGTGCCAGCAGCTTCCGGACGGAGAATGAGCAGTTCTTC.

For the CDR3, the DNA is TGCGCCAGCAGGCTTGCAGACGGTGGGGGTTCACCCCTCCACTTT. It translates to CASRLADGGGSPLHF. The V call is TRBV4-1, the J call TRBJ1-6, with a possible D match to TRBD1 (5 bases). The CDR3 contains 15 residues. V gave up 6 bases and J gave up 9 bases, with 18 bases separating them. CDR1 and CDR2 (germline): MGHRA, YSYEKL.

This clonotype was recorded a few times. V and J are TRBV20-1 and TRBJ2-5; weak D call: TRBD2 (6 bases). The CDR3 runs to 13 residues. V was pared by 0 bases and J by 6 bases, with 11 bases between. Germline CDR1 is DFQATT and CDR2 is SNEGSKA (reference sequence). The CDR3 is CSARDLAGKTQYF. The CDR3, as DNA: TGCAGTGCTAGAGATTTGGCGGGAAAGACCCAGTACTTC.

The sample holds a few counts of this clonotype. The rearrangement uses TRBV6-5 and TRBJ1-1; 7 bases line up with TRBD1. Trimming cost V 7 bases and J 4 bases; bases outside gene matches: 6. This CDR3 comprises 13 residues. The germline V gene has CDR1 MNHEY and CDR2 SVGAGI. The CDR3 nucleotides are TGTGCCAGCACCGTACAGGGGTTCACTGAAGCTTTCTTT. This gives the protein CASTVQGFTEAFF.

This clonotype has only one observation. In nucleotides, the CDR3 is TGCAGCGTTGTTTCTGGTAGGGACTATGGCTACACCTTC. Amino acid sequence: CSVVSGRDYGYTF. The V call is TRBV29-1, the J call TRBJ1-2; D gene uncertain. CDR1 and CDR2 (germline): SQVTM, ANQGSEA. The CDR3 runs to 13 residues. V lost 4 bases to trimming and J lost 3 bases, with 12 bases between them.

The genes are TRBV27 and TRBJ2-3, with D unresolved. Trimming left V 1 base short and J 1 base short, with 9 bases between. Germline V gene lookup returns CDR1 MNHEY and CDR2 SMNVEV (reference sequence). This CDR3 comprises 15 residues. The CDR3 nucleotides read TGTGCCAGCAGTTTATTCCAGAGTGGCACAGATACGCAGTATTTT. This translates into CASSLFQSGTDTQYF.

This sequence joins TRBV24-1 and TRBJ1-5; possible D gene TRBD1, 5 bases. V was pared by 2 bases and J by 3 bases, with 13 bases between. Germline-derived CDR1 and CDR2 are KGHDR and SFDVKD. CDR3 length: 16 amino acids. In DNA form, the CDR3 reads TGTGCCACCAGTGATTCACCGGGACGCCCCAATCAGCCCCAGCATTTT. This gives the protein CATSDSPGRPNQPQHF.

The chain combines TRBV19 with TRBJ1-5, with a possible D match to TRBD1 (6 bases). The CDR3 has 13 residues. CDR1 is LNHDA, CDR2 SQIVND, per germline (reference sequence). The germline V and J ends were trimmed by 11 bases and 2 bases, with 13 bases remaining between them. CDR3 amino acids: CAVEPGGNQPQHF. The CDR3 DNA reads as TGTGCCGTGGAGCCAGGGGGCAATCAGCCCCAGCATTTT.

This clonotype was seen a few times. V and J are TRBV20-1 and TRBJ1-2; 9 positions match TRBD1. V was clipped by 3 bases and J by 3 bases; unmatched bases: 8. Germline V gene sequence: CDR1 DFQATT, CDR2 SNEGSKA (reference sequence). The CDR3 is made up of 15 amino acids. The CDR3 spells CSARVPGQGYYGYTF. The DNA for the CDR3 is TGCAGTGCTAGGGTTCCGGGACAGGGATACTATGGCTACACCTTC.